This T cell receptor (beta chain) was captured by sequencing in a study of CD8 T cells in ankylosing spondylitis (TCRdb year 2017). Study-wide context: The study set out to find disease-linked TCR variants by profiling T cell receptor beta repertoires in ankylosing spondylitis patients and healthy donors. The full study cohort comprised roughly 24 ankylosing spondylitis patients and some 110 healthy donors. Samples of peripheral blood were taken, and for ankylosing spondylitis patients, synovial fluid was collected as well. Summary of the overall study and its limitations: The disease-linked clones had a CD8+ phenotype and were found at relatively low frequencies in peripheral blood. Significant enrichment of the disease-linked clones was reported in matched synovial fluid samples from ankylosing spondylitis patients. Blood from ankylosing spondylitis patients appeared to be characterized by a TCR beta motif composed of under ten highly homologous amino acid variants. Some motif variants had previously been reported in the synovial fluid and blood of reactive arthritis patients, which suggests shared mechanisms of disease initiation.

Germline trimming amounts to 4 bases on V and 2 bases on J, with 7 as the count of junction bases outside the gene matches. Per the germline V gene (reference sequence), LGHDT is the CDR1 and YNNKEL is the CDR2. The CDR3 runs 15 amino acids, cysteine and phenylalanine included. The entry retains the CDR3 DNA only, 45 bases that are in frame from base 1. On this clonotype: It has no known antigen specificity. No base-level quality is on record; no much larger clone is a single base apart.

TCRdb names Illumina HiSeq 2500 as the instrument used. TCR beta libraries were prepared by quantitative 5'-RACE with molecular barcodes. Processing in the source paper ran as follows. A new computational method, built on a probabilistic model of VDJ rearrangement, was used to identify disease-linked TCR variants. In TCRdb, the public reads were trimmed at Q25 with fastp and aligned with MiXCR, with productive beta chains retained. Here each entry gathers all rows of one CDR3 protein and keeps the most common genes and DNA. The V and J calls shown here were made by TCRdb, not taken from the authors' results. The table for this sample lists approximately 140,000 distinct CDR3 sequences; around two fifths of them were counted only once. About 16% of the sample belongs to the ten largest clones. Synovial fluid samples were matched to blood samples from the same ankylosing spondylitis patients.

The sequenced material came from synovial fluid, either unsorted or a sorted T cell fraction (not recorded which). The sequence joins TRBV3-1 to TRBJ2-5, with 7 central nucleotides matching TRBD1. The TCR was taken from a male donor with ankylosing spondylitis. The CDR3 is CASSRGTGDQETQYF. The sequenced DNA: TGTGCCAGCAGCCGGGGAACAGGGGATCAAGAGACCCAGTACTTC.